The 11 T cell receptor beta chains presented below share a single source sample, sequenced in a study of blood T cell repertoires in COVID-19. The method was immunoSEQ multiplex PCR; TCRdb's version includes in-frame clones alone and lacks a portion of them. The sample contains some 260,000 clones, approximately 79% of which appear only once. Sequenced input: peripheral blood. These receptors all come from a woman aged 40 to 50 with active or convalescent COVID-19.

The J gene is TRBJ1-5, the V gene TRBV15, with 7 bases identical to TRBD1. Germline V gene data show CDR1 as LNHNV and CDR2 as YYDKDF (reference sequence). The CDR3 has 17 residues. Trimming at V came to 1 base and at J to 1 base, leaving 7 bases not matched to a gene. The CDR3 loop is CATSRGYRGQSNQPQHF. The CDR3 DNA reads TGTGCCACCAGCAGAGGTTACAGGGGCCAGAGCAATCAGCCCCAGCATTTT.

V is TRBV28 and J is TRBJ1-2; D unclear. V lost 3 bases and J 8 bases, leaving 13 bases between the germline ends. The germline CDR1 and CDR2 sequences are MDHEN and SYDVKM. The CDR3 has 13 amino acids. CDR3 region: CASSFNFGEGYTF. In DNA form, the CDR3 reads TGTGCCAGCAGTTTTAATTTCGGGGAGGGCTACACCTTC.

J is TRBJ2-7 and V is TRBV10-3, with 9 bases that match TRBD2. The V gene's germline CDR1 is ENHRY and CDR2 SYGVKD. CDR3 size: 13 residues. The V and J ends lost 10 bases and 0 bases, in that order; junction bases with no gene match: 4. CDR3 amino acids: CATLAGNSYEQYF. CDR3 nucleotide sequence: TGTGCCACGCTAGCGGGGAACTCCTACGAGCAGTACTTC.

The genes are TRBV10-3 and TRBJ1-1; TRBD1 aligns across 7 bases. J lost 0 bases, V lost 10 bases, and 8 bases had no gene match. Germline V CDR1 and CDR2: ENHRY, SYGVKD. The CDR3 sequence is 14 residues long. The CDR3 sequence: CATTGEVMNTEAFF. CDR3 DNA: TGTGCCACTACAGGGGAGGTCATGAACACTGAAGCTTTCTTT.

The gene calls are TRBV19 and TRBJ1-2; perhaps TRBD1 as D (5 bases). CDR1 and CDR2 (germline): LNHDA, SQIVND (reference sequence). The length of the CDR3 is 12 residues. The V and J ends lost 5 bases and 4 bases respectively, with 8 bases between them. The CDR3 bases are TGTGCCAGTAGTGCGGGACTCTATGGCTACACCTTC. Amino acid sequence: CASSAGLYGYTF.

This rearrangement joins TRBV18 to TRBJ2-3, with 14 bases aligning to TRBD2. This CDR3 is built from 17 residues. CDR1 KGHSH and CDR2 LQKENI come from the germline V gene. After removal of 3 bases from V and 6 bases from J, the junction contained 8 bases not matched to a gene. The CDR3 here is CASSPLSGLAGADTQYF. The CDR3 DNA sequence: TGTGCCAGCTCACCCCTCTCGGGACTAGCGGGGGCTGATACGCAGTATTTT.

Here the CDR3 reads CASSMTGGVFYEQYF. CDR3 nucleotide sequence: TGTGCCAGTAGTATGACAGGGGGAGTATTCTACGAGCAGTACTTC. V is TRBV19 and J is TRBJ2-7; TRBD1 aligns across 9 bases. Germline CDR1 LNHDA, CDR2 SQIVND (reference sequence). The CDR3 loop spans 15 amino acids. Losses at the gene ends were 3 bases for V and 3 bases for J; bases not matched to a gene: 6.

This rearrangement joins TRBV9 to TRBJ2-3; D may be TRBD2 (7 bases). V lost 10 bases and J lost 2, with 14 bases in between. Per germline, CDR1 SGDLS and CDR2 YYNGEE. CDR3 size: 13 residues. This chain's CDR3 is CASGGAATDTQYF. As DNA, the CDR3 is TGTGCCTCTGGGGGGGCGGCCACAGATACGCAGTATTTT.

This rearrangement joins TRBV2 to TRBJ1-1, with 7 bases aligning to TRBD1. The length of the CDR3 is 12 residues. Germline CDR1 SNHLY, CDR2 FYNNEI. Unmatched junction bases numbered 8, after V lost 5 bases and J lost 11 bases. CDR3 in amino acids: CASSFSGTDAFF. DNA of the CDR3: TGTGCCAGCAGTTTCTCCGGGACAGACGCTTTCTTT.

The chain combines TRBV7-9 with TRBJ1-1; D may be TRBD1 (5 bases). Germline V gene data show CDR1 as SEHNR and CDR2 as FQNEAQ (reference sequence). Trimming removed 6 bases at V and 13 bases at J, with 18 bases between. The CDR3 has 12 residues. The CDR3 sequence is CASSSTGPIDFF. CDR3 nucleotides: TGTGCCAGCAGTTCAACAGGACCTATTGATTTCTTT. The full variable domain, rest sourced from reference TRBV7-9 and TRBJ1-1, is DTGVSQNPRHKITKRGQNVTFRCDPISEHNRLYWYRQTLGQGPEFLTYFQNEAQLEKSRLLSDRFSAERPKGSFSTLEIQRTEQGDSAMYLCASSSTGPIDFFGQGTRLTVV.

There are a few counts of this clone. This chain joins TRBV21-1 and TRBJ1-2; TRBD1, the table's D call, lacks a check against the DNA. TRBV21-1 is termed a pseudogene. The CDR3 contains 15 residues. CDR3 sequence (DNA): TGTGCCAGCAGCAAAGCAACAGGGACCTTGGGTGGCTACACCTTC. Protein product: CASSKATGTLGGYTF.